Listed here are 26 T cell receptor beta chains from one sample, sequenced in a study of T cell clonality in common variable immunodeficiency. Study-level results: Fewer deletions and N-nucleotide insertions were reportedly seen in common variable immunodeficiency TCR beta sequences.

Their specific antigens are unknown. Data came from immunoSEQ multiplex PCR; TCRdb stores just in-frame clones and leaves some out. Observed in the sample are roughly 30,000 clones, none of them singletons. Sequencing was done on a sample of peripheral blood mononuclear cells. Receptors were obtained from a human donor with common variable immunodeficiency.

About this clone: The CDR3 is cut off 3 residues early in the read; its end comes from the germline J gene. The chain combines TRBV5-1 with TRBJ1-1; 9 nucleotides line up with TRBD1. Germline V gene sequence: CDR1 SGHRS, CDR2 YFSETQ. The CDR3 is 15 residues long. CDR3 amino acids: CASSLVAGQGYEAFF. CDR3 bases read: TGCGCCAGCAGCTTGGTCGCCGGACAGGGGTACGAA. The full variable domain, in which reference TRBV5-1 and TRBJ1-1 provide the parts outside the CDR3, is KAGVTQTPRYLIKTRGQQVTLSCSPISGHRSVSWYQQTPGQGLQFLFEYFSETQRNKGNFPGRFSGRQFSNSRSEMNVSTLELGDSALYLCASSLVAGQGYEAFFGQGTRLTVV.

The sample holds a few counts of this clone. This CDR3 reads CASSLTGGLQPQHF. The covered CDR3 bases are TGCGCCAGCAGCTTGACGGGGGGCCTTCAGCCC. The rearrangement uses TRBV5-1 and TRBJ1-5, with D possibly TRBD1 on 6 matching bases. With the read ending 3 residues before the CDR3 end, the germline J gene is used to fill in that end. Germline-derived CDR1 and CDR2 are SGHRS and YFSETQ. Trimming cost V 1 base and J 6 bases, with 11 bases left between them. The CDR3 totals 14 residues. The full variable domain, in which reference TRBV5-1 and TRBJ1-5 provide the parts outside the CDR3, is KAGVTQTPRYLIKTRGQQVTLSCSPISGHRSVSWYQQTPGQGLQFLFEYFSETQRNKGNFPGRFSGRQFSNSRSEMNVSTLELGDSALYLCASSLTGGLQPQHFGDGTRLSIL.

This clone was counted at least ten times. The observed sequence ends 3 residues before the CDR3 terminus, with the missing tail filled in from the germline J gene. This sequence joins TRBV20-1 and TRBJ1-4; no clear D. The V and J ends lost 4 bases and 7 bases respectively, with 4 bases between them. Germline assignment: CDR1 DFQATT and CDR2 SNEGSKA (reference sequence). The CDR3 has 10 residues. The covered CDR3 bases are TGCAGTGCTACCCGTGAAAAA. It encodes CSATREK. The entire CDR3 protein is CSATREKLFF.

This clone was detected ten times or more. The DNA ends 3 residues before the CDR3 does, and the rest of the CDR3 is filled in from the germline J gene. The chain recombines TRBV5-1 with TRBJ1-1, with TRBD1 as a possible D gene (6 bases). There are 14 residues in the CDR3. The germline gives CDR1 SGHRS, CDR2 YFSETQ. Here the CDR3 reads CASSLDTRQAEAFF. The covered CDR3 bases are TGCGCCAGCAGCTTGGATACCCGACAGGCCGAA. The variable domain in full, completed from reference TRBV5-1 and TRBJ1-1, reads KAGVTQTPRYLIKTRGQQVTLSCSPISGHRSVSWYQQTPGQGLQFLFEYFSETQRNKGNFPGRFSGRQFSNSRSEMNVSTLELGDSALYLCASSLDTRQAEAFFGQGTRLTVV.

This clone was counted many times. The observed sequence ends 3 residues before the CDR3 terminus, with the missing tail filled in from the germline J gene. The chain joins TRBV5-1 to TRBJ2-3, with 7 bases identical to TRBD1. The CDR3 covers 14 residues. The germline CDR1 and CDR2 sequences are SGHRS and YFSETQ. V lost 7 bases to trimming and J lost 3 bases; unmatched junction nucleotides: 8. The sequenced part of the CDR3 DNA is TGCGCCAGCGGACAAGACAGGGTAACAGATACG. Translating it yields CASGQDRVTDT. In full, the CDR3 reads CASGQDRVTDTQYF.

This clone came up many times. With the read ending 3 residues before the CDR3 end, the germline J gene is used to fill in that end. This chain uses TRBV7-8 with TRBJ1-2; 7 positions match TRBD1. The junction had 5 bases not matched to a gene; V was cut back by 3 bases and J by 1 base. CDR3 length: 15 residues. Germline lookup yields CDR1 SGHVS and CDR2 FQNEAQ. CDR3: CASSFRDSLNYGYTF. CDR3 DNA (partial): TGTGCCAGCAGCTTCCGGGACAGTCTTAACTATGGC.

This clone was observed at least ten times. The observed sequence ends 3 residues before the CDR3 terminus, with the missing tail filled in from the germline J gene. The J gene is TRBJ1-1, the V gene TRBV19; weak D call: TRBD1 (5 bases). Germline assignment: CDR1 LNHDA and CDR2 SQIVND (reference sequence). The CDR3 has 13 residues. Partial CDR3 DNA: TGTGCCAGTAGCCAAATGACAGAAACTAAA. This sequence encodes CASSQMTETK. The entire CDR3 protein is CASSQMTETKAFF.

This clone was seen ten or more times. This CDR3 reads CASSGGGFRGGPEAFF. The covered CDR3 bases are TGCGCCAGCAGCGGGGGGGGGTTTAGGGGCGGCCCTGAA. The rearrangement uses TRBV5-1 and TRBJ1-1; the D gene is possibly TRBD1 (5 bases). The CDR3 end falls 3 residues outside the read, so it is completed with the germline J gene. CDR1 and CDR2 (germline): SGHRS, YFSETQ. Trimming took off 4 bases at V and 6 bases at J, with 22 bases between the two ends. The CDR3 runs 16 residues.

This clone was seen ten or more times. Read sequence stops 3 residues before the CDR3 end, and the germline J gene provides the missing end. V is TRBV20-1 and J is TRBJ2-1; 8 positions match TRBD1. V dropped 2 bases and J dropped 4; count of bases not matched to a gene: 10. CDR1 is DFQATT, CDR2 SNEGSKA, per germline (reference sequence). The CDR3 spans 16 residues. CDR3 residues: CSARNHRQGFYNEQFF. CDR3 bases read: TGCAGTGCTAGAAACCACCGACAGGGGTTTTACAATGAG.

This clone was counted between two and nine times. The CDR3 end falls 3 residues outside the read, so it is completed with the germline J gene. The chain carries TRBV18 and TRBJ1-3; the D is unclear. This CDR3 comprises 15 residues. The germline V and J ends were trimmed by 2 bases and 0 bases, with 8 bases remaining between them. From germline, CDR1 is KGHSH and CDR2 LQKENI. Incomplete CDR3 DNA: TGTGCCAGCTCACCAAGCGTTCACTCTGGAAACACC. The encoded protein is CASSPSVHSGNT. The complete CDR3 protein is CASSPSVHSGNTIYF.

CDR3 amino acids: CASSQGQAGSGNTIYF. The covered CDR3 bases are TGTGCCAGCAGTCAGGGACAGGCTGGCTCTGGAAACACC. This chain joins TRBV2 and TRBJ1-3, with 8 nucleotides matching TRBD1. The read halts 3 residues ahead of the CDR3 end, with the missing end drawn from the germline J gene. V was clipped by 5 bases and J by 0 bases; unmatched bases: 6. Germline CDR1 reads SNHLY; CDR2 reads FYNNEI. The CDR3 contains 16 residues.

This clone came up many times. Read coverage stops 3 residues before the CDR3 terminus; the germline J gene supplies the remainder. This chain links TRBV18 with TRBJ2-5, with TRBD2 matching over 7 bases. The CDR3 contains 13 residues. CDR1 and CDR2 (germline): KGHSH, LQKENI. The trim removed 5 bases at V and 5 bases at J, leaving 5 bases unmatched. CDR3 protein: CASSTSGIETQYF. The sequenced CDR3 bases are TGTGCCAGCTCAACCAGCGGGATTGAGACC.

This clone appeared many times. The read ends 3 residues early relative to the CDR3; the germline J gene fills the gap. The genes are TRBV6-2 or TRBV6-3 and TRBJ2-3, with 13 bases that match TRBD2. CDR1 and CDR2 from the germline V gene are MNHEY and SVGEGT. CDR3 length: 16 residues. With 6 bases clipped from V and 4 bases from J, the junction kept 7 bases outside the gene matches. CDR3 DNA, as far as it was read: TGTGCCAGCAGGCTCGGACTAGCGGGAGTATCAGATACG. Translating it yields CASRLGLAGVSDT. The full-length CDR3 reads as CASRLGLAGVSDTQYF.

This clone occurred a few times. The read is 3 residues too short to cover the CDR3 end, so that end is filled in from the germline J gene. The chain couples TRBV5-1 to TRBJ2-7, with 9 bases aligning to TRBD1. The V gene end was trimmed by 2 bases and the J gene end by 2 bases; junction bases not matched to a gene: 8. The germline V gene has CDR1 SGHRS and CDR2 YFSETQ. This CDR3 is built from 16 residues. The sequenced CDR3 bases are TGCGCCAGCAGCTTTTCCGGGACAGGGTTAACCTACGAG. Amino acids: CASSFSGTGLTYE. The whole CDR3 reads CASSFSGTGLTYEQYF. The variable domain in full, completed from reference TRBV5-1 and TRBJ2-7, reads KAGVTQTPRYLIKTRGQQVTLSCSPISGHRSVSWYQQTPGQGLQFLFEYFSETQRNKGNFPGRFSGRQFSNSRSEMNVSTLELGDSALYLCASSFSGTGLTYEQYFGPGTRLTVT.

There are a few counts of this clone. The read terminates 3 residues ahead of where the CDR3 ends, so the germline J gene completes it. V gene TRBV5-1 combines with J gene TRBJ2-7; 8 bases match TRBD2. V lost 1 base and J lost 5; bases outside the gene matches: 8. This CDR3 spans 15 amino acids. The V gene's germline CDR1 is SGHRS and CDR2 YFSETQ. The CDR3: CASSLNSGSWNEQYF. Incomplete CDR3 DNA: TGCGCCAGCAGCTTGAACAGCGGGAGTTGGAACGAG.

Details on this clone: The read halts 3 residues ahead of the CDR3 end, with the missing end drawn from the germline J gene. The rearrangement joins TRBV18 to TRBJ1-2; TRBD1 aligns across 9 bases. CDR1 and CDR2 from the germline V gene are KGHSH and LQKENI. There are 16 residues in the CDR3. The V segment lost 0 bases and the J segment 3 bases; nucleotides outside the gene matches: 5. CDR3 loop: CASSPPLQGAYYGYTF. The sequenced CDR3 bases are TGTGCCAGCTCACCACCTTTACAGGGGGCTTACTATGGC.

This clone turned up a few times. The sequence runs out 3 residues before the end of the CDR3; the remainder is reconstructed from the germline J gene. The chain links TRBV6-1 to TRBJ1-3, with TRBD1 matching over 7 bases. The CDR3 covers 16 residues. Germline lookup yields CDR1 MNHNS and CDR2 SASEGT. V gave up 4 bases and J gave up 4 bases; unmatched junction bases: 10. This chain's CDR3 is CASSVDRRVWGNTIYF. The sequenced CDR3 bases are TGTGCCAGCAGTGTGGACAGGCGGGTCTGGGGAAACACC.

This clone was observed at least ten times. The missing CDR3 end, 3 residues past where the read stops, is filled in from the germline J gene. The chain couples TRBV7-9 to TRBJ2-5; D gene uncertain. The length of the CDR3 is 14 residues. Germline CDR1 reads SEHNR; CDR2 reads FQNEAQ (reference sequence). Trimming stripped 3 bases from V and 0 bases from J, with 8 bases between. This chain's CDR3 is CASSFRLNQETQYF. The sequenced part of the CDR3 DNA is TGTGCCAGCAGCTTTCGTCTTAACCAAGAGACC. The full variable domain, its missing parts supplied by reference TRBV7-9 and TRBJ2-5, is DTGVSQNPRHKITKRGQNVTFRCDPISEHNRLYWYRQTLGQGPEFLTYFQNEAQLEKSRLLSDRFSAERPKGSFSTLEIQRTEQGDSAMYLCASSFRLNQETQYFGPGTRLLVL.

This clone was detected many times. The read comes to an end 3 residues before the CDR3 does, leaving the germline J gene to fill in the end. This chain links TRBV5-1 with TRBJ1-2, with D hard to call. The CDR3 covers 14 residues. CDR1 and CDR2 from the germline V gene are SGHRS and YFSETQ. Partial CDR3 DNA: TGCGCCAGCAGCTTGTCTTGGGCGGGCCAGGGC. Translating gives CASSLSWAGQG. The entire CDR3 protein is CASSLSWAGQGYTF. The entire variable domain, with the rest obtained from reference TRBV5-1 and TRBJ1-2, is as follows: KAGVTQTPRYLIKTRGQQVTLSCSPISGHRSVSWYQQTPGQGLQFLFEYFSETQRNKGNFPGRFSGRQFSNSRSEMNVSTLELGDSALYLCASSLSWAGQGYTFGSGTRLTVV.

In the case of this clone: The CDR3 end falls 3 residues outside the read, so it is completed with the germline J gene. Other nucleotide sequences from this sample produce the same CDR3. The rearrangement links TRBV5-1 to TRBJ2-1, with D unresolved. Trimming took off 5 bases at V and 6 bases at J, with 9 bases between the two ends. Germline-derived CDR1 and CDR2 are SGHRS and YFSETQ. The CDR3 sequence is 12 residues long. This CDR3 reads CASRGSPNEQFF. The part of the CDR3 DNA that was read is TGCGCCAGCAGAGGGTCCCCCAATGAG.

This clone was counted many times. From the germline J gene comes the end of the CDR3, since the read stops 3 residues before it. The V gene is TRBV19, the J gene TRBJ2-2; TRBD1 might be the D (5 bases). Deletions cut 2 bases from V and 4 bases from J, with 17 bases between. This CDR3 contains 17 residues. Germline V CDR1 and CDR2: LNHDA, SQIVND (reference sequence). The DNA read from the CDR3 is TGTGCCAGTAGTATACTAATTACAGGACGCTCCACCGGGGAG. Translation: CASSILITGRSTGE. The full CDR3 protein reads CASSILITGRSTGELFF. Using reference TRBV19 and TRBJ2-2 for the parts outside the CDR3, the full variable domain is DGGITQSPKYLFRKEGQNVTLSCEQNLNHDAMYWYRQDPGQGLRLIYYSQIVNDFQKGDIAEGYSVSREKKESFPLTVTSAQKNPTAFYLCASSILITGRSTGELFFGEGSRLTVL.

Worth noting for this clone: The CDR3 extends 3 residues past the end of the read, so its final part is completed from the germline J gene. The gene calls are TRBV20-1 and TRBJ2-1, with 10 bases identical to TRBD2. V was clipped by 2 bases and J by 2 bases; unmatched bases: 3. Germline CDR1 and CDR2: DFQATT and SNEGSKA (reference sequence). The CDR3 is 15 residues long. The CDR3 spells CSARLGTSAYNEQFF. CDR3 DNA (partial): TGCAGTGCTAGACTGGGGACTAGCGCCTACAATGAG.

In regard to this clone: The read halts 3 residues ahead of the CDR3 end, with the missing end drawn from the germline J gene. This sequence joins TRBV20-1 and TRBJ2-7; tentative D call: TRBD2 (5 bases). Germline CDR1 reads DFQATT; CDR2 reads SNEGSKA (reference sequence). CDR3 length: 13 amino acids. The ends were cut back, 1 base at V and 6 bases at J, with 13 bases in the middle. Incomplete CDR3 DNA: TGCAGTGCTAGAGTGGGCTCACGGGGCGAG. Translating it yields CSARVGSRGE. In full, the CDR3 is CSARVGSRGEQYF.

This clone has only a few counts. CDR3 region: CASRTDRGVEKTQYF. Incomplete CDR3 DNA: TGTGCCAGCAGAACAGACAGGGGAGTAGAGAAGACC. The chain links TRBV2 to TRBJ2-5; 8 bases align to TRBD1. Read sequence stops 3 residues before the CDR3 end, and the germline J gene provides the missing end. The CDR3 sequence is 15 residues long. J was trimmed by 6 bases and V by 6 bases; bases with no gene match: 12. Per germline, CDR1 SNHLY and CDR2 FYNNEI.

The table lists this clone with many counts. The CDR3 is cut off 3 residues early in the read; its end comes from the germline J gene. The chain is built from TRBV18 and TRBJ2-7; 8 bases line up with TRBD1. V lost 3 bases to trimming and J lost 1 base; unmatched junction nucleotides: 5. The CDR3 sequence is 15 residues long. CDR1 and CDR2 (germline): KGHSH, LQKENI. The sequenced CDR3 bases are TGTGCCAGCTCACCGTCAGGACAGGGTTCCTACGAG. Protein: CASSPSGQGSYE. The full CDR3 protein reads CASSPSGQGSYEQYF.

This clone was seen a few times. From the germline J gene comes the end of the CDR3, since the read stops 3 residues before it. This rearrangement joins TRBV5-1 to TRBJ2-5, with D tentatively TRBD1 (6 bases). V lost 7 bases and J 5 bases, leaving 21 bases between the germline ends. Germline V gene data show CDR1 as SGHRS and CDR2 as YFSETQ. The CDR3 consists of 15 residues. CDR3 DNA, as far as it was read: TGCGCCAGCGGCTCCGGGGTAGGCAGGGGTGAGACC. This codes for CASGSGVGRGET. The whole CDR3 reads CASGSGVGRGETQYF.